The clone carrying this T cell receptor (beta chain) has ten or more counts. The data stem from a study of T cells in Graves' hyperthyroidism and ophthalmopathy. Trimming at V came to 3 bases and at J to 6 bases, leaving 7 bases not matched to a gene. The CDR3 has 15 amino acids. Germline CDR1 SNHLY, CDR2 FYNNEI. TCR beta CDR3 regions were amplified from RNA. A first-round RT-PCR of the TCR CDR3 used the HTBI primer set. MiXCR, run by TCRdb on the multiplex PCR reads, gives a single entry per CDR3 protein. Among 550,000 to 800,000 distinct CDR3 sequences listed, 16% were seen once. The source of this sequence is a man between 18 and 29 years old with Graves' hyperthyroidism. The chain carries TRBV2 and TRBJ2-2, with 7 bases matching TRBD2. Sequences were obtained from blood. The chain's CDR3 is CASSESGMGSGELFF. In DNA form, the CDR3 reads TGTGCCAGCAGTGAGAGCGGGATGGGGTCCGGGGAGCTGTTTTTT.